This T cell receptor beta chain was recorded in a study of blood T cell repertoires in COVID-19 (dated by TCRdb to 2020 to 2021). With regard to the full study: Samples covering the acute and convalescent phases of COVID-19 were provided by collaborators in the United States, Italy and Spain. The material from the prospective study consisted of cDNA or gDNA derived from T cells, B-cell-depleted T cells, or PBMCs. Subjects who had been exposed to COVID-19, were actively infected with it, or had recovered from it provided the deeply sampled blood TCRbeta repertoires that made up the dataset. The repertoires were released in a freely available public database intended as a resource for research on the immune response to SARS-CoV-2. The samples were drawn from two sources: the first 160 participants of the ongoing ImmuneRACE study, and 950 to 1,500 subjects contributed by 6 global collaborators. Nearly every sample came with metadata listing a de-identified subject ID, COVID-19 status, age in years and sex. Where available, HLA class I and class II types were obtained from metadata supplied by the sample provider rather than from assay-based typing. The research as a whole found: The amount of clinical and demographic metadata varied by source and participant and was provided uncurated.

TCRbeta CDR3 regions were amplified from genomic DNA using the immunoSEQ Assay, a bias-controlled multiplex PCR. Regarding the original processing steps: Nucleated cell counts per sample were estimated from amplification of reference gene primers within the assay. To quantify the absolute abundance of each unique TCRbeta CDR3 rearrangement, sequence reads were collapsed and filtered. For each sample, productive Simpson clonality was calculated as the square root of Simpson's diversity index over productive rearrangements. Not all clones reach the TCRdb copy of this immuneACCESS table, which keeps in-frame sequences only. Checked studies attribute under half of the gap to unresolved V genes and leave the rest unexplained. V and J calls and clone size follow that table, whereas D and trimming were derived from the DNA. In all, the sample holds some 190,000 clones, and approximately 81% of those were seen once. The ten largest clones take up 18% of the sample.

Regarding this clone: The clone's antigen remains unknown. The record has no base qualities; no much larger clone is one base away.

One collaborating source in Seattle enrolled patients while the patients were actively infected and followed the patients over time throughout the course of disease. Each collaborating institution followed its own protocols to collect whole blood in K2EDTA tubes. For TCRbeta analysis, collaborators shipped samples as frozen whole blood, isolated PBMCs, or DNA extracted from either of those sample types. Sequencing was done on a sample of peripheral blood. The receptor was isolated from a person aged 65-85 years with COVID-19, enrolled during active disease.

The CDR3 in this case is CASFGPFYNEQFF. The DNA sequence reads TGTGCCAGCTTTGGGCCTTTCTACAATGAGCAGTTCTTC. The chain links TRBV27 with TRBJ2-1, with no reliable assignment of the D segment. The junction carries 11 bases between V and J, which are trimmed by 8 bases and 3 bases respectively. CDR1 MNHEY and CDR2 SMNVEV were looked up in the germline V gene (reference sequence). The CDR3 measures 13 amino acids from cysteine to phenylalanine. Just CDR3 DNA is preserved here, 39 bases in frame from base 1.